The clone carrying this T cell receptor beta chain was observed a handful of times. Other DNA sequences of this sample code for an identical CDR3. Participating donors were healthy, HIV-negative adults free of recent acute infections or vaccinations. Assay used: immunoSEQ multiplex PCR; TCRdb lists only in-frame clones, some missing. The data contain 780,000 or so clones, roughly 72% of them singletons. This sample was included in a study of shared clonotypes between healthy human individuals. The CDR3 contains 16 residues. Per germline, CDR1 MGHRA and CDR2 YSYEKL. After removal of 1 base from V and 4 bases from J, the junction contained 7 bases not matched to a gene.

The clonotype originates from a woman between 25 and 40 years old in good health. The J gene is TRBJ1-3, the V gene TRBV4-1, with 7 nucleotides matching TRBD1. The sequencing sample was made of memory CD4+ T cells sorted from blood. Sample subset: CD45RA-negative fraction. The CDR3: CASSQVEGARGNTIYF. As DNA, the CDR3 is TGCGCCAGCAGCCAAGTTGAGGGGGCGAGGGGAAACACCATATATTTT.